The entry below gives a single T cell receptor beta chain sequence along with its context. Antigen unknown. The data originate from a study of T cell responses to AZD1222 COVID-19 vaccine. Study summary: It was second doses at about 4 or about 12 weeks that were pooled. Study-wide findings and caveats: Two doses of AZD1222 preceded a rise in Spike-specific TCR breadth and depth. Unmutated regions of variants are reportedly targeted by nearly half of spike-specific TCRs. Just five to seven people given AZD1222 tested seropositive at baseline.

TCRdb's copy holds only in-frame clones and misses some; the assay was immunoSEQ multiplex PCR. In the table there are 120,000 or so clones, less than 95% of which are singletons. CDR3 length equals 15 residues. Germline lookup yields CDR1 MNHEY and CDR2 SVGEGT. V gave up 4 bases and J gave up 4 bases, with 16 bases separating them. This TCR came from an adult in good health. This chain links TRBV6-2 or TRBV6-3 with TRBJ2-5; tentatively, D is TRBD2 (5 bases). This material consisted of peripheral blood, taken on day 0 of AZD1222 vaccination. The CDR3 here is CASSSLHGMAETQYF. CDR3 bases: TGTGCCAGCAGTTCCCTCCACGGGATGGCAGAGACCCAGTACTTC.